A single T cell receptor beta chain is shown here with its context. Its target is not known. The record originates from a study of cytomegalovirus exposure and HLA in healthy donors. About the study: Genetic ancestry analysis placed over 75% of the 410 or so donors that were genotyped in the Caucasian-associated cluster. Findings and caveats of the study: In a later analysis, V- and J-gene trimming of beta chains associated with a DCLRE1C missense variant, replicated independently. Researchers reported that three CMV-associated chains were confirmed in vitro as CMV antigen-specific.

The PCR employed 60 Vbeta primers together with 13 Jbeta primers. Sequencing was performed with immunoSEQ multiplex PCR; in TCRdb, only in-frame clones are kept and a portion is missing. The sample includes under 130,000 clones, about 83% of them seen just once. Donors were nominally healthy when sampled, though unrecorded immune exposures were likely. The receptor was isolated from a man younger than 30 in good health and CMV-seronegative. Material for sequencing was PBMCs.

CDR3 region: CASSESRQDYGYTF. Here the CDR3 DNA reads TGCGCCAGCAGTGAGTCGAGACAGGACTATGGCTACACCTTC. The rearrangement links TRBV10-2 to TRBJ1-2, with D tentatively TRBD1 (6 bases). The CDR3 has 14 amino acids. Germline V gene sequence: CDR1 WSHSY, CDR2 SAAADI. V lost 0 bases to trimming and J lost 3 bases, with 8 bases between them.